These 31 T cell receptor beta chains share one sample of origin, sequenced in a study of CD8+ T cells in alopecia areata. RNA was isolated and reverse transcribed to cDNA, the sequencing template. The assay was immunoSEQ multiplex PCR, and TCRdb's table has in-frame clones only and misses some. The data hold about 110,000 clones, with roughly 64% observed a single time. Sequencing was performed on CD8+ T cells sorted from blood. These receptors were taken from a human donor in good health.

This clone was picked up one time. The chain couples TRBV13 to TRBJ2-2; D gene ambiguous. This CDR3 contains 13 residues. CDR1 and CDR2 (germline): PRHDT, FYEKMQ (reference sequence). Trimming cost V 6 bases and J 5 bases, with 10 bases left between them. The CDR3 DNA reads TGTGCCAGCAGGTCTCCTAGTACCGGGGAGCTGTTTTTT. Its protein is CASRSPSTGELFF. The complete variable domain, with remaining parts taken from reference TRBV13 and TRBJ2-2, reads AAGVIQSPRHLIKEKRETATLKCYPIPRHDTVYWYQQGPGQDPQFLISFYEKMQSDKGSIPDRFSAQQFSDYHSELNMSSLELGDSALYFCASRSPSTGELFFGEGSRLTVL.

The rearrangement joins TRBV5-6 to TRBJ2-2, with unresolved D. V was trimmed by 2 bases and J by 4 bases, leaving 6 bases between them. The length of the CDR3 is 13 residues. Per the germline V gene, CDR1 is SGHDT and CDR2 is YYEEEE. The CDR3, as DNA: TGTGCCAGCAGCTTCTCCCCCACCGGGGAGCTGTTTTTT. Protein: CASSFSPTGELFF.

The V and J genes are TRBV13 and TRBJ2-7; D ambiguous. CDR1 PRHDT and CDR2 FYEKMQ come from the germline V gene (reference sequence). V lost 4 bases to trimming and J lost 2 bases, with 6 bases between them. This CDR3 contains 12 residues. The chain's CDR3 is CASSSETYEQYF. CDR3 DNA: TGTGCCAGCAGCTCTGAAACCTACGAGCAGTACTTC.

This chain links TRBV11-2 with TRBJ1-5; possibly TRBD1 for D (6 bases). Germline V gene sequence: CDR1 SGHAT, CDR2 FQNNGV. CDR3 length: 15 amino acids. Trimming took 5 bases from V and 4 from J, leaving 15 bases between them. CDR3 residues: CASSISQGWNQPQHF. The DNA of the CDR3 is TGTGCCAGCAGCATTTCCCAGGGGTGGAATCAGCCCCAGCATTTT.

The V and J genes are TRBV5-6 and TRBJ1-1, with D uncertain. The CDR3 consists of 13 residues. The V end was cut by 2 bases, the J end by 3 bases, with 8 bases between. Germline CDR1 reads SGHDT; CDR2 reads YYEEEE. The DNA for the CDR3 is TGTGCCAGCAGCTTCGCAGAACACACTGAAGCTTTCTTT. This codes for CASSFAEHTEAFF. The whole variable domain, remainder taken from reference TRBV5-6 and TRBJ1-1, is DAGVTQSPTHLIKTRGQQVTLRCSPKSGHDTVSWYQQALGQGPQFIFQYYEEEERQRGNFPDRFSGHQFPNYSSELNVNALLLGDSALYLCASSFAEHTEAFFGQGTRLTVV.

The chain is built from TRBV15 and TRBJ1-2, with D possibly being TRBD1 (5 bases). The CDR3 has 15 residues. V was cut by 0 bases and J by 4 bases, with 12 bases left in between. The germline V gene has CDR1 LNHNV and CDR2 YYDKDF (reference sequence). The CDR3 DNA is TGTGCCACCAGCAGAGAAGCGGGGACTGGCTATGGCTACACCTTC. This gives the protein CATSREAGTGYGYTF. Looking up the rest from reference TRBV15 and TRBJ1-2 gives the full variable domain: DAMVIQNPRYQVTQFGKPVTLSCSQTLNHNVMYWYQQKSSQAPKLLFHYYDKDFNNEADTPDNFQSRRPNTSFCFLDIRSPGLGDTAMYLCATSREAGTGYGYTFGSGTRLTVV.

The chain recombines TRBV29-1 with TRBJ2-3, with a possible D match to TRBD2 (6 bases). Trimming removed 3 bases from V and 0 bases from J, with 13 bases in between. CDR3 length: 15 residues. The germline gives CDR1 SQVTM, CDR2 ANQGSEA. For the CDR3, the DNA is TGCAGCGTTGAGGGGACTGAGGCTAGCACAGATACGCAGTATTTT. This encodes CSVEGTEASTDTQYF.

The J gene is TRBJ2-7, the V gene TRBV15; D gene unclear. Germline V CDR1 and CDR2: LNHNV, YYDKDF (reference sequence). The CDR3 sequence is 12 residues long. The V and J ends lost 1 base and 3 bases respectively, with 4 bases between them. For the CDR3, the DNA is TGTGCCACCAGCAGAGGCGTCTACGAGCAGTACTTC. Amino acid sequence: CATSRGVYEQYF.

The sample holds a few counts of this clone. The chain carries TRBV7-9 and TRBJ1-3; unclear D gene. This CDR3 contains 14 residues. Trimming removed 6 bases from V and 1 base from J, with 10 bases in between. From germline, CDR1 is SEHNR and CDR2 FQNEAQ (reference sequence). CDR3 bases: TGTGCCAGCAGTCGAGGGATATCTGGAAACACCATATATTTT. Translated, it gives CASSRGISGNTIYF.

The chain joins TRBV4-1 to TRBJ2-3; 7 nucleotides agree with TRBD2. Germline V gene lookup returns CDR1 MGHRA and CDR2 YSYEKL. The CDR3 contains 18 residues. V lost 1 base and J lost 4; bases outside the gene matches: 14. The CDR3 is CASSQVGGGWLPPDTQYF. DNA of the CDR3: TGCGCCAGCAGCCAAGTGGGCGGGGGATGGCTCCCCCCAGATACGCAGTATTTT.

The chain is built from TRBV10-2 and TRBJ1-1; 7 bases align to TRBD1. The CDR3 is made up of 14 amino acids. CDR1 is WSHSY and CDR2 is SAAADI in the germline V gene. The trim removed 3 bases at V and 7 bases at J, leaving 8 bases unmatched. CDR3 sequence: CASSEPGGRNEAFF. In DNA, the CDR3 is TGCGCCAGCAGTGAACCAGGGGGACGGAATGAAGCTTTCTTT.

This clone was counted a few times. CDR3 DNA sequence: TGTGCCAGTAGTAAAACCGGTTTTGAAAAACTGTTTTTT. This codes for CASSKTGFEKLFF. The V call is TRBV19, the J call TRBJ1-4, with D uncertain. In germline, CDR1 is LNHDA, CDR2 SQIVND (reference sequence). The V end lost 4 bases, the J end lost 7 bases, and 10 bases lay between the germline ends. CDR3 length: 13 residues.

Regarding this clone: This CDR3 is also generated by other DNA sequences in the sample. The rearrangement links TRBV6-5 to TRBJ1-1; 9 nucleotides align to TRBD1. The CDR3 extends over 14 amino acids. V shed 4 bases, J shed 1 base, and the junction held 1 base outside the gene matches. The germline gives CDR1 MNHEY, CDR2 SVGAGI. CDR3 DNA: TGTGCCAGCAGTTTGGGACAGGGGAACACTGAAGCTTTCTTT. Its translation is CASSLGQGNTEAFF.

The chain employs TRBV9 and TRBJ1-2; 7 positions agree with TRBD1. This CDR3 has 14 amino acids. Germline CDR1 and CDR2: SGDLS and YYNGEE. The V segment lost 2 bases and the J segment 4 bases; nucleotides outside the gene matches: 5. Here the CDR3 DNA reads TGTGCCAGCAGCGTTGGGACAGTCGGCTATGGCTACACCTTC. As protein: CASSVGTVGYGYTF.

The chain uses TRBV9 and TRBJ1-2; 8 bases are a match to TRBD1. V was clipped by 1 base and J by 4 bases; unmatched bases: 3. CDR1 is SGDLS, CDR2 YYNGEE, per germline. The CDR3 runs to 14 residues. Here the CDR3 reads CASSVTGGSYGYTF. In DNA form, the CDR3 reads TGTGCCAGCAGCGTAACAGGGGGGAGCTATGGCTACACCTTC.

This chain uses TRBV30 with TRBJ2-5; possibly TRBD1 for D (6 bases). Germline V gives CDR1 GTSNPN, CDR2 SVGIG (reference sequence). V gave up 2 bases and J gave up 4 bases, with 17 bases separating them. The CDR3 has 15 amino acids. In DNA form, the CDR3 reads TGTGCCTGGAGTCAGGAGGCGGACAGCCTAGAGACCCAGTACTTC. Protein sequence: CAWSQEADSLETQYF.

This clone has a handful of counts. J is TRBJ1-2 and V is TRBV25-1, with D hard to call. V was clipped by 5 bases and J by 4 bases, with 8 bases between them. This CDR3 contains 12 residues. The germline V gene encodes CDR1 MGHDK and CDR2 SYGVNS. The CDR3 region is CASSLSGYGYTF. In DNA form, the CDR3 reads TGTGCCAGCAGTTTATCGGGCTATGGCTACACCTTC.

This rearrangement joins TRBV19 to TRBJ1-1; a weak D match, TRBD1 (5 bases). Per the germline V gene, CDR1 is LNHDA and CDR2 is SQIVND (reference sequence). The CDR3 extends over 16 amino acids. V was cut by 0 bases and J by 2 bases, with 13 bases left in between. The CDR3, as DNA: TGTGCCAGTAGTATAGATCCCACAGGAGTTAACACTGAAGCTTTCTTT. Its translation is CASSIDPTGVNTEAFF.

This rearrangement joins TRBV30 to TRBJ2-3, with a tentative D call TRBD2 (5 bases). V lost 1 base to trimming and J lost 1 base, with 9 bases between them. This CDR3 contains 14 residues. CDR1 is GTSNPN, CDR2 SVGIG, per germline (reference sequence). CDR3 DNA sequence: TGTGCCTGGAGTGGGAGCGGCGGCACAGATACGCAGTATTTT. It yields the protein CAWSGSGGTDTQYF. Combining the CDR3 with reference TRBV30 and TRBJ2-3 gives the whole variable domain SQTIHQWPATLVQPVGSPLSLECTVEGTSNPNLYWYRQAAGRGLQLLFYSVGIGQISSEVPQNLSASRPQDRQFILSSKKLLLSDSGFYLCAWSGSGGTDTQYFGPGTRLTVL.

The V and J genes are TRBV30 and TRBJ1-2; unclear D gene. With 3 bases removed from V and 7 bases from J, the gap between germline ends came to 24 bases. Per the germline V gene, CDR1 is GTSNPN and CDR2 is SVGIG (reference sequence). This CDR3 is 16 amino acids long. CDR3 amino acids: CAWSAGIHGHGIGYTF. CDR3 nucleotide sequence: TGTGCCTGGAGCGCGGGGATACACGGTCACGGAATTGGCTACACCTTC.

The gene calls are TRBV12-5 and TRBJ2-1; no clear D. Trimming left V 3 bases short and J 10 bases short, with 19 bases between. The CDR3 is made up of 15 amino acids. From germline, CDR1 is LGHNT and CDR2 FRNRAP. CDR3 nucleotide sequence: TGTGCTAGTGGTTTCTCACCTGGTCCACCCGGAGAGCAGTTCTTC. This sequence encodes CASGFSPGPPGEQFF.

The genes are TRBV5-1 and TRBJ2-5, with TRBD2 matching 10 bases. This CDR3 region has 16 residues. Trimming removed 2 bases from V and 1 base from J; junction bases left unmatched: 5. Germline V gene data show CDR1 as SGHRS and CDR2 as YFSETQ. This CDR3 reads CASSFALAGVQETQYF. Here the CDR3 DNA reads TGCGCCAGCAGCTTCGCGCTAGCGGGGGTCCAAGAGACCCAGTACTTC.

The CDR3 loop reads CASSLTGPDNEQFF. The CDR3 nucleotides are TGTGCCAGCAGCTTAACGGGGCCAGACAATGAGCAGTTCTTC. The chain joins TRBV7-9 to TRBJ2-1, with D possibly called TRBD1 or TRBD2 (5 bases each). The V gene's germline CDR1 is SEHNR and CDR2 FQNEAQ (reference sequence). CDR3 length: 14 residues. Deletions cut 2 bases from V and 5 bases from J, with 10 bases between.

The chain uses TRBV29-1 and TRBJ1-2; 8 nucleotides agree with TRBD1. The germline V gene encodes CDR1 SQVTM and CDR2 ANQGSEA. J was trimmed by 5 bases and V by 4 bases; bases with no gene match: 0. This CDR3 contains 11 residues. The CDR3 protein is CSVGQGYGYTF. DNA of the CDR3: TGCAGCGTTGGACAGGGGTATGGCTACACCTTC.

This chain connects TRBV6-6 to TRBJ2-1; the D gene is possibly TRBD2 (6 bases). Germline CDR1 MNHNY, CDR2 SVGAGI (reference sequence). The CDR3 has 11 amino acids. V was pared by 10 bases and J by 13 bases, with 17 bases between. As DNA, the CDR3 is TGTGCCACCTCTCCGGGGACTCTACAGTTCTTC. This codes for CATSPGTLQFF.

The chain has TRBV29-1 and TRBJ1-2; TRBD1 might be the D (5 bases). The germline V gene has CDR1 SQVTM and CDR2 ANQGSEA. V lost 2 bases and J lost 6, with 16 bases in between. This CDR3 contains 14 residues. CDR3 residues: CSVEKGVTYNGYTF. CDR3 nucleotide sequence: TGCAGCGTTGAAAAAGGGGTGACATATAATGGCTACACCTTC. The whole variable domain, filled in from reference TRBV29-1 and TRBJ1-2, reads SAVISQKPSRDICQRGTSLTIQCQVDSQVTMMFWYRQQPGQSLTLIATANQGSEATYESGFVIDKFPISRPNLTFSTLTVSNMSPEDSSIYLCSVEKGVTYNGYTFGSGTRLTVV.

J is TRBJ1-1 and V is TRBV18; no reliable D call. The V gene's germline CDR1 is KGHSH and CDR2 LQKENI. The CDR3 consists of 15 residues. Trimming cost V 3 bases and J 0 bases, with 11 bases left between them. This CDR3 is CASSPRPYMNTEAFF. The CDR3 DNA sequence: TGTGCCAGCTCACCCAGGCCCTACATGAACACTGAAGCTTTCTTT.

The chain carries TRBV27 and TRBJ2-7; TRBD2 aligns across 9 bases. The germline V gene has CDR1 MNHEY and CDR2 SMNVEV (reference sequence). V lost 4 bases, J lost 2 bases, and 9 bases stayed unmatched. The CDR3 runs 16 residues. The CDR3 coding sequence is TGTGCCAGCAGTTCTACGGGACTAGCCGATACCTACGAGCAGTACTTC. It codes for CASSSTGLADTYEQYF.

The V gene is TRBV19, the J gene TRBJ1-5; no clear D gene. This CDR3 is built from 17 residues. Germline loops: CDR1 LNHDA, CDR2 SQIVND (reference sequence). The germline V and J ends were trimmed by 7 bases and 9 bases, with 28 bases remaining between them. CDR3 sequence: CASTIAAPDPPYPPQHF. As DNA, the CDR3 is TGTGCCAGTACCATCGCGGCACCCGATCCGCCGTACCCGCCCCAGCATTTT.

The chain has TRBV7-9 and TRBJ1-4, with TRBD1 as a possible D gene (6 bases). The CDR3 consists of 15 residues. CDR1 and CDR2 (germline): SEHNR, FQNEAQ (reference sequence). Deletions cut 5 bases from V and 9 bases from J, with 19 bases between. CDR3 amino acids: CASSQTGVVPKKLFF. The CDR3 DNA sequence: TGTGCCAGCAGCCAGACAGGCGTCGTTCCCAAAAAACTGTTTTTT.

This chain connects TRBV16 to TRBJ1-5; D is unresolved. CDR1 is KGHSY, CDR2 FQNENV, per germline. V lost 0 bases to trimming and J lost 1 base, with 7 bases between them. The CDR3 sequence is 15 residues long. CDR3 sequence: CASSQSPESNQPQHF. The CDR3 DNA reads TGTGCCAGCAGCCAATCCCCAGAGAGCAATCAGCCCCAGCATTTT.